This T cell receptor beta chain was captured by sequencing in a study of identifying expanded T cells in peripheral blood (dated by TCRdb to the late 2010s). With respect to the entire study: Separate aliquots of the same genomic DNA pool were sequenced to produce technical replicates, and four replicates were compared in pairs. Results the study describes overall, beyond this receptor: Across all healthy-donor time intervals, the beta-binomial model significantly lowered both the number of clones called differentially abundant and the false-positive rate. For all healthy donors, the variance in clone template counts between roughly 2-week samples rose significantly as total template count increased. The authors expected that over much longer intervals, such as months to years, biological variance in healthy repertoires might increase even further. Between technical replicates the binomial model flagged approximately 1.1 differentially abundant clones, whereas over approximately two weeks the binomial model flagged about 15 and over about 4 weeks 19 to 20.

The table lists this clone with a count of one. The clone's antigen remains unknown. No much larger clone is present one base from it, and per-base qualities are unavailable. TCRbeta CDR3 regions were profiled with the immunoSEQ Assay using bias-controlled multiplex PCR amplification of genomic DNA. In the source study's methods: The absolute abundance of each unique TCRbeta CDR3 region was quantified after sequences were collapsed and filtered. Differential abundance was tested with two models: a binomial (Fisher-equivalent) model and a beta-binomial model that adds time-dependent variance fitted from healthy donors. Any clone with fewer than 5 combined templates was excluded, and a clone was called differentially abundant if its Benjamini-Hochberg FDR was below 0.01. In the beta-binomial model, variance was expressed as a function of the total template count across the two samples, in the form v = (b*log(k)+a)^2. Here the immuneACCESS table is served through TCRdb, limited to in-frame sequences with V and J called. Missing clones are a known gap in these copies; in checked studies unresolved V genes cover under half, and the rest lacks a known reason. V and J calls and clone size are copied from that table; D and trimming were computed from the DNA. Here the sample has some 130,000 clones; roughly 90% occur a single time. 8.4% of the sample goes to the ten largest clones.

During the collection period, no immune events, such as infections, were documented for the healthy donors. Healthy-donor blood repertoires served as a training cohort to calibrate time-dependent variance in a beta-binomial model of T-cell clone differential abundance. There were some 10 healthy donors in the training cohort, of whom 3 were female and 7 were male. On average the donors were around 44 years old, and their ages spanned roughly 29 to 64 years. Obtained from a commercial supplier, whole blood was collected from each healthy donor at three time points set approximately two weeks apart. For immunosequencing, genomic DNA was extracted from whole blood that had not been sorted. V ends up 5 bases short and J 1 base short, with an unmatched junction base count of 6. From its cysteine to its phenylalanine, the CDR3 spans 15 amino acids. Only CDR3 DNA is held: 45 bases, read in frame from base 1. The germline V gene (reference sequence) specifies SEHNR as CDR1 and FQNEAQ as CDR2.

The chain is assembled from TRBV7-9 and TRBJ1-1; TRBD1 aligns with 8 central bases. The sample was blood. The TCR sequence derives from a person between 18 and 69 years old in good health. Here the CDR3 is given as CASSPMTGENTEAFF. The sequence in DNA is TGTGCCAGCAGCCCAATGACAGGGGAGAACACTGAAGCTTTCTTT.